The clone carrying this T cell receptor (beta chain) turned up a few times. The sample originates from a study of blood T cell repertoires in COVID-19. Study at large: Whether acute or convalescent, the COVID-19 samples came from the United States, Italy and Spain.

Source study methods: Estimated nucleated cell counts came from reference gene primer amplification. The assay was immunoSEQ multiplex PCR, and TCRdb's table has in-frame clones only and misses some. The V and J calls and clone size are taken from that table; D and trimming were inferred from the DNA. The sample shows over 450,000 clones, roughly 89% of them seen only once. The Seattle patients, enrolled during active infection, were followed longitudinally. This CDR3 is 16 amino acids long. CDR1 is LGHNA and CDR2 is YNFKEQ in the germline V gene. V was trimmed by 1 base and J by 4 bases, leaving 16 bases between them.

Sequences were obtained from peripheral blood. J is TRBJ1-2 and V is TRBV4-2, with D unresolved. This clonotype was obtained from a man aged 18 to 30 with COVID-19, enrolled during active disease. CDR3 bases: TGTGCCAGCAGCCAAGTGAACGTGAGAAACCTCTATGGCTACACCTTC. Encoded protein: CASSQVNVRNLYGYTF.